These T cell receptor beta chains were read from a single sample in a study of cytomegalovirus exposure and HLA in healthy donors. The table came from immunoSEQ multiplex PCR; TCRdb's copy has only in-frame clones and leaves some out. This repertoire shows about 160,000 clones, 83% found once; its top ten account for around 4.3%. Sequencing was carried out using PBMCs. All receptors come from a man aged 50-60 years in good health and CMV-seropositive. CDR3s include the opening cysteine and the closing phenylalanine or tryptophan. D genes are given only for firm matches. Clone size is not always given. Where it is, it says once, few, many or a class for expanded clones.

D: TRBD2; V: TRBV6-5; size: NA; J: TRBJ2-7; CDR3: CASSYARLAGLYEQYF; DNA: TGTGCCAGCAGTTACGCACGACTAGCGGGATTGTACGAGCAGTACTTC
D: TRBD2; V: TRBV27; size: NA; J: TRBJ2-5; CDR3: CASSFVAGGPYGGGETQYF; DNA: TGTGCCAGCAGTTTCGTAGCGGGGGGGCCATATGGAGGAGGAGAGACCCAGTACTTC
D: NA; V: TRBV7-2; size: NA; J: TRBJ1-6; CDR3: CASSPVGGQGSPLHF; DNA: TGTGCCAGCAGCCCCGTCGGGGGGCAAGGGTCACCCCTCCACTTT
D: NA; V: TRBV21-1; size: few; J: TRBJ2-2; CDR3: CASSKPQRGTGELFF; DNA: TGTGCCAGCAGCAAACCGCAGCGGGGCACCGGGGAGCTGTTTTTT
D: TRBD1; V: TRBV27; size: NA; J: TRBJ2-7; CDR3: CASSSQGISPYEQYF; DNA: TGTGCCAGCAGTTCACAGGGGATATCGCCCTACGAGCAGTACTTC
D: NA; V: TRBV9; size: NA; J: TRBJ2-3; CDR3: CASSRVRDTQYF; DNA: TGTGCCAGCAGCCGGGTGAGAGATACGCAGTATTTT
D: TRBD2; V: TRBV4-2; size: NA; J: TRBJ2-7; CDR3: CASSSGTTTYEQYF; DNA: TGTGCCAGCAGCTCCGGGACTACCACCTACGAGCAGTACTTC
D: TRBD1; V: TRBV2; size: NA; J: TRBJ2-5; CDR3: CASRVDRGQETQYF; DNA: TGTGCCAGCAGGGTGGACAGGGGCCAAGAGACCCAGTACTTC
D: NA; V: TRBV19; size: NA; J: TRBJ1-5; CDR3: CASSLPGGYGNQPQHF; DNA: TGTGCCAGTAGTCTACCTGGGGGCTACGGCAATCAGCCCCAGCATTTT
D: NA; V: TRBV7-6; size: NA; J: TRBJ2-3; CDR3: CASSLVAVSTDTQYF; DNA: TGTGCCAGCAGCTTAGTGGCGGTTAGCACAGATACGCAGTATTTT
D: NA; V: TRBV2; size: NA; J: TRBJ1-5; CDR3: CASSDGVKGNQPQHF; DNA: TGTGCCAGCAGTGACGGGGTCAAGGGCAATCAGCCCCAGCATTTT
D: NA; V: TRBV7-9; size: NA; J: TRBJ1-1; CDR3: CASSLYAGLMNTEAFF; DNA: TGTGCCAGCAGCTTGTATGCGGGACTGATGAACACTGAAGCTTTCTTT
D: TRBD1; V: TRBV7-3; size: NA; J: TRBJ1-2; CDR3: CASKTPGGHYGYTF; DNA: TGTGCCAGCAAAACCCCAGGGGGCCACTATGGCTACACCTTC
D: TRBD1; V: TRBV5-1; size: few; J: TRBJ2-7; CDR3: CASSAPGQGYEQYF; DNA: TGCGCCAGCAGCGCACCGGGACAGGGCTACGAGCAGTACTTC
D: TRBD1; V: TRBV19; size: NA; J: TRBJ2-5; CDR3: CASRTGGGETQYF; DNA: TGTGCCAGTCGGACAGGGGGGGGAGAGACCCAGTACTTC
D: TRBD1; V: TRBV12-5; size: NA; J: TRBJ1-2; CDR3: CASGFDTGGALYGYTF; DNA: TGTGCTAGTGGTTTTGATACAGGGGGCGCCCTCTATGGCTACACCTTC
D: NA; V: TRBV6-1; size: NA; J: TRBJ1-5; CDR3: CASKGQIWPQHF; DNA: TGTGCCAGCAAAGGACAGATATGGCCCCAGCATTTT
D: TRBD1; V: TRBV5-1; size: NA; J: TRBJ1-4; CDR3: CASSEGQNEKLFF; DNA: TGCGCCAGCAGTGAGGGACAGAATGAAAAACTGTTTTTT
D: TRBD2; V: TRBV11-3; size: few; J: TRBJ2-2; CDR3: CASSFTSGSTGELFF; DNA: TGTGCCAGCAGCTTTACTAGCGGGAGCACCGGGGAGCTGTTTTTT
D: TRBD2; V: TRBV9; size: NA; J: TRBJ2-2; CDR3: CASSGASGRTGELFF; DNA: TGTGCCAGCAGCGGGGCTAGCGGGAGGACCGGGGAGCTGTTTTTT
D: NA; V: TRBV7-9; size: few; J: TRBJ2-3; CDR3: CASRTRGSTDTQYF; DNA: TGTGCCAGCAGAACAAGGGGCAGCACAGATACGCAGTATTTT
D: NA; V: TRBV5-8; size: NA; J: TRBJ2-2; CDR3: CASSRELTGYTGELFF; DNA: TGTGCCAGCAGCCGGGAACTTACAGGGTACACCGGGGAGCTGTTTTTT
D: NA; V: TRBV6-6; size: NA; J: TRBJ2-1; CDR3: CASSYDLYNEQFF; DNA: TGTGCCAGCAGTTACGACTTATACAATGAGCAGTTCTTC
D: NA; V: TRBV7-2; size: NA; J: TRBJ1-2; CDR3: CASSPLGRNYGYTF; DNA: TGTGCCAGCAGCCCACTGGGCAGGAACTATGGCTACACCTTC
D: NA; V: TRBV7-2; size: NA; J: TRBJ2-1; CDR3: CASSIPGSYNEQFF; DNA: TGTGCCAGCAGCATCCCCGGGAGTTACAATGAGCAGTTCTTC
D: NA; V: TRBV6-5; size: NA; J: TRBJ2-3; CDR3: CASSYGQESDTQYF; DNA: TGTGCCAGCAGTTACGGTCAGGAATCAGATACGCAGTATTTT
D: NA; V: TRBV7-9; size: NA; J: TRBJ2-4; CDR3: CASSLAIWDKAAKNIQYF; DNA: TGTGCCAGCAGCTTAGCAATCTGGGACAAGGCAGCCAAAAACATTCAGTACTTC
D: TRBD1; V: TRBV19; size: NA; J: TRBJ2-1; CDR3: CASSIGTGYLEQFF; DNA: TGTGCCAGTAGTATAGGGACAGGGTACCTTGAGCAGTTCTTC
D: NA; V: TRBV2; size: NA; J: TRBJ2-1; CDR3: CASSQGGNWDEQFF; DNA: TGTGCCAGCAGCCAGGGCGGCAATTGGGATGAGCAGTTCTTC
D: TRBD1; V: TRBV11-2; size: NA; J: TRBJ1-4; CDR3: CASSLGGTVNEKLFF; DNA: TGTGCCAGCAGCCTAGGGGGGACAGTAAATGAAAAACTGTTTTTT
D: TRBD1; V: TRBV7-9; size: once; J: TRBJ2-7; CDR3: CASSLRQGSYEQYF; DNA: TGTGCCAGCAGCCTCCGACAGGGCTCCTACGAGCAGTACTTC
D: TRBD1; V: TRBV28; size: NA; J: TRBJ2-7; CDR3: CASSPLGQASYEQYF; DNA: TGTGCCAGCAGCCCACTGGGACAGGCTTCCTACGAGCAGTACTTC
D: TRBD2; V: TRBV6-1; size: NA; J: TRBJ2-7; CDR3: CASFSGRKVDEQYF; DNA: TGTGCCAGCTTTAGCGGGAGGAAGGTGGACGAGCAGTACTTC
D: TRBD2; V: TRBV11-2; size: NA; J: TRBJ2-7; CDR3: CASSIGLALLYEQYF; DNA: TGTGCCAGCAGCATCGGACTAGCCCTCCTCTACGAGCAGTACTTC
D: NA; V: TRBV6-6; size: NA; J: TRBJ2-1; CDR3: CASTSGSSYNEQFF; DNA: TGTGCCAGCACGTCGGGGAGCTCCTACAATGAGCAGTTCTTC
D: NA; V: TRBV14; size: few; J: TRBJ2-7; CDR3: CASSQVLGGDFYF; DNA: TGTGCCAGCAGCCAAGTCTTAGGGGGGGACTTTTACTTC
D: NA; V: TRBV14; size: NA; J: TRBJ2-7; CDR3: CASSQGRGGGTIEQYF; DNA: TGTGCCAGCAGCCAAGGCAGGGGAGGTGGGACTATCGAGCAGTACTTC
D: NA; V: TRBV30; size: NA; J: TRBJ2-7; CDR3: CAWSVRRGNYEQYF; DNA: TGTGCCTGGAGTGTAAGACGGGGAAACTACGAGCAGTACTTC
D: NA; V: TRBV2; size: NA; J: TRBJ1-2; CDR3: CASSEGGGYGYTF; DNA: TGTGCCAGCAGTGAGGGAGGGGGTTACGGCTACACCTTC
D: TRBD2; V: TRBV2; size: NA; J: TRBJ2-3; CDR3: CASGLAGAADTQYF; DNA: TGTGCCAGTGGACTAGCGGGAGCGGCAGATACGCAGTATTTT
D: NA; V: TRBV9; size: NA; J: TRBJ1-2; CDR3: CASSFTVTARNGYTF; DNA: TGTGCCAGCAGCTTTACCGTGACAGCGAGAAATGGCTACACCTTC
D: TRBD1; V: TRBV30; size: NA; J: TRBJ1-2; CDR3: CAWSPQGMFNYGYTF; DNA: TGTGCCTGGAGTCCACAGGGGATGTTTAACTATGGCTACACCTTC
D: TRBD2; V: TRBV5-1; size: NA; J: TRBJ2-7; CDR3: CASSLASGIPEQYF; DNA: TGCGCCAGCAGCTTGGCTAGCGGGATCCCCGAGCAGTACTTC
D: NA; V: TRBV2; size: NA; J: TRBJ1-6; CDR3: CASSEIKQHNSPLHF; DNA: TGTGCCAGCAGTGAAATAAAACAGCACAATTCACCCCTCCACTTT
D: TRBD2; V: TRBV7-8; size: NA; J: TRBJ2-7; CDR3: CASTSGGGAPYEQYF; DNA: TGTGCCAGCACCTCCGGCGGGGGGGCCCCCTACGAGCAGTACTTC